The source of this T cell receptor beta chain is a study of regulatory T cells in long-lasting Graves disease (dated by TCRdb to the early 2020s). A note on the overall study: In the newly diagnosed Graves' disease group, patients had been taking antithyroid drugs for less than 3 months. Patients with persistent Graves' disease were compared with patients with newly diagnosed Graves' disease using TCR sequencing and RNA sequencing of peripheral blood. TCR sequencing covered 13 persistent and roughly 20 newly diagnosed Graves' disease patients, around 33 samples in total. The study took place in China and was registered as a clinical trial. General findings and caveats noted by the study authors: As a limitation, the authors acknowledged that the small sample size may reduce accuracy. Persistent disease showed preferential use of TRBV28, TRBJ1-2 and TRBJ2-5, whereas newly diagnosed disease favored TRBV20-1 and TRBJ2-1. Compared with newly diagnosed patients, persistent Graves' disease patients had lower TCR Shannon entropy and fewer highly expanded clones, which suggests clonal expansion. Because the primary lesion, thyroid tissue, could not be accessed, the study looked at peripheral blood alone. Sequencing and analysis were limited to the TCR beta chain. More public clonotypes were shared among persistent patients (more than 2,500) than among newly diagnosed patients (more than 900).

This clonotype occurred a few times. It has no known antigen specificity. Qualities for individual bases were not recorded, and no much larger clone is one base off. The germline V end is reduced by 4 bases and the J end by 5 bases; junction bases left unmatched: 8. CDR1 is given as SGHAT and CDR2 as FQNNGV, both from the germline V gene. From its cysteine to its phenylalanine, the CDR3 spans 16 amino acids. Only CDR3 DNA is held: 48 bases, read in frame from base 1. Receptor libraries were prepared by multiplex PCR. This sample was sequenced with an Illumina HiSeq 4000. TCR beta libraries were built with iRepertoire HTBI primers and Arm-PCR amplification of CDR3 regions. Gel purification was performed on PCR products prior to sequencing. The study's processing was this. Gene usage analysis of CDR3 amino acid clonotypes relied on the approximately 60 TRBV and around 13 TRBJ segments identified across samples. COPE and FqMerger were used to merge the filtered high-quality paired reads into contigs. BLAST was used to align contigs to IMGT TRBV, TRBD and TRBJ reference genes, with CDR3 defined following IMGT. Any clonotype with a frequency above 0.1% was classified as a highly expanded clone. Shannon entropy served as the measure of repertoire diversity, while the Gini coefficient captured V-J evenness. A clonotype was considered public if more than one individual shared it. TCRdb cleaned the public reads at Q25 with fastp, built clones with MiXCR and kept in-frame beta chains. Entries are consolidated by CDR3 protein sequence, retaining the most common genes and DNA. TCRdb's processing, not the authors', yielded these V and J calls. This sample lists 400,000 to 500,000 distinct CDR3 sequences; less than 20% were detected once. The ten largest clones take up about 23% of the sample.

Read against the paper, the sample's time point label means: newly diagnosed GD, antithyroid drugs for less than 3 months. For both TCR sequencing and RNA sequencing, RNA was extracted from PBMCs using TRIzol. The diagnosis of Graves' disease was made according to American Thyroid Association guidelines. Patients for the study were recruited at an endocrinology department in Xi'an, China. Each patient gave 7.5 to 10 milliliters of peripheral blood, collected in an EDTA anticoagulant tube. Ficoll Paque Plus density gradient separation was used to isolate PBMCs, and no further T cell sorting was done. An Agilent 2100 Bioanalyzer and agarose gel were used to assess RNA quality, and a NanoDrop 2000 was used to measure RNA concentration. These data also featured in a second study, about T cells in Graves' hyperthyroidism and ophthalmopathy. As the second paper documents: Stable Graves' hyperthyroidism was defined as the absence of progression to ophthalmopathy over 18 months of follow-up. Hyperthyroidism patients were newly diagnosed, had a disease duration of under 2 months, and were aged 18 to 65 years. Exclusion was applied to patients with uncontrolled infections, other autoimmune diseases, pregnancy or lactation. Diagnoses relied on clinical symptoms, serum thyroxine and TRAb, thyroid ultrasound and orbital computed tomography. A first-round RT-PCR of the TCR CDR3 used the HTBI primer set with the Qiagen OneStep RT-PCR kit. Most expanded thyroid clonotypes (frequency above 0.001) were also detected in blood, a finding suggesting that blood repertoires may reflect thyroid immune responses. Ophthalmopathy was separated from stable hyperthyroidism by a 13 V-J signature model, with around 88% sensitivity and 81% to 83% specificity obtained in cross-validation and 80%/75% obtained in testing. In validation, the model predicted progression to ophthalmopathy with over 65% sensitivity and less than 80% specificity, a median of about 6 months before onset. A discovery cohort of approximately 100 patients, fewer than 50 with Graves' ophthalmopathy and over 55 with stable Graves' hyperthyroidism, was used to find distinguishing TCR V-J signatures. Whether ophthalmopathy could be predicted prospectively was tested in an independent validation cohort made up of under 20 hyperthyroidism patients plus 17 patients who later progressed to ophthalmopathy. For training and testing, the 80 to 100 patients in the discovery cohort were randomly divided in a 7:3 ratio. In addition, the study compared T-cell repertoires in thyroid tissue and in blood from several Graves' hyperthyroidism patients. After sampling, hyperthyroidism patients received methimazole starting at 30 mg daily, and ophthalmopathy patients received high-dose intravenous methylprednisolone. The libraries were constructed in a second round of multiplex PCR and then size-selected and purified. Paired-end sequencing of the libraries was performed with 100 bp reads on an Illumina HiSeq2000. SOAPnuke was used to process the raw data, throwing out any read that contained adapters or uncalled bases, had a mean Phred below 15, or lacked an exact constant-primer or identifier match. High-quality paired reads were merged with COPE v1.2.5, and unique nucleotide sequences were defined as clonotypes. Clonotypes were aligned to IMGT TRBV, TRBD and TRBJ reference segments using MiTCR v1.1. The analysis was restricted to V-J combinations with a frequency above 0.0001, which together covered 99.2% of the repertoires. The TCS score was defined as the ratio of F50 (clonal expansion) to E x V (chaos), calculated using BLOSUM62-based TCRdist between CDR3 peptides within each V-J. Welch's t-statistics and random forest reduced fewer than 600 V-J features to around 14, which were used in a naive Bayes classifier (R e1071). No statistical method was used to fix the sample size in advance, and group allocation was not hidden from the investigators. The paper describes TCR Vbeta CDR3 sequencing of fewer than 150 peripheral blood samples, made up of about 40 ophthalmopathy patients, roughly 75 hyperthyroidism patients and roughly 17 progressor patients.

The receptor's source is a woman aged 18-29 years with Graves disease. Donor details come from another sample of the same person, matched by shared clones. Sequencing was performed on peripheral blood mononuclear cells (PBMCs), taken at new diagnosis, from a patient treated with antithyroid drugs. Recombination joined TRBV11-2 with TRBJ2-7, and TRBD2 aligns with 13 junction nucleotides. The CDR3 loop reads CASSSFLGLAGHEQYF. The DNA reads as follows: TGTGCCAGCAGCTCCTTTCTGGGACTAGCGGGACACGAGCAGTACTTC.